This T cell receptor beta chain was captured in a study of blood T cells in healthy people across ages. The study's findings and limits: TCR beta diversity correlated strongly with naive T cell percentage.

Using a J-beta primer mix together with a sample-barcoded 5' primer, a second PCR was run for 7 to 11 cycles. A tag from a template-switch adaptor with 12 random nucleotides marked each cDNA molecule. TCRdb analysed the 5' RACE reads with MiXCR anew, one entry per CDR3 protein. The table lists roughly 800,000 distinct CDR3 sequences, approximately 25% of them singletons. The CDR3 runs to 15 residues. V was pared by 3 bases and J by 2 bases, with 5 bases of the junction left unmatched. As regards this clonotype: The antigen remains unidentified.

The same data also contributed to another study, on T cells of mothers and their children.

The sequence was obtained from a boy younger than 18 in good health. The sequencing sample was made of blood. The chain is built from TRBV12-3 or TRBV12-4 and TRBJ2-5; 8 bases are shared with TRBD2. The CDR3 region has the DNA TGTGCCAGCAGTTTTCCGAGCGGGGGACAAGAGACCCAGTACTTC. This encodes CASSFPSGGQETQYF.